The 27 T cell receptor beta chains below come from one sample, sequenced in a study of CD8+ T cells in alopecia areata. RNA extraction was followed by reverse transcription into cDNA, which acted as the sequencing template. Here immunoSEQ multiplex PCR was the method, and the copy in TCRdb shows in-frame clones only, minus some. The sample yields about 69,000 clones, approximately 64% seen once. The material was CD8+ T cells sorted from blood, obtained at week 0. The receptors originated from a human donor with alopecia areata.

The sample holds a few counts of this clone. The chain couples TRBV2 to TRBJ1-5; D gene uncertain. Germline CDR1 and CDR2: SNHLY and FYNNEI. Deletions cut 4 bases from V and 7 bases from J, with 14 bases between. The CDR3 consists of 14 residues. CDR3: CASSGRDDGQPQHF. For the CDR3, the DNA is TGTGCCAGCAGTGGGCGAGACGATGGCCAGCCCCAGCATTTT.

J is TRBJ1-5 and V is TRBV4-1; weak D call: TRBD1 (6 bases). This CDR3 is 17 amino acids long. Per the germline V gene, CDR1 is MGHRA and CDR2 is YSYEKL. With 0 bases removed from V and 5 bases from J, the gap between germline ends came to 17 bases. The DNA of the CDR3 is TGCGCCAGCAGCCAAGAGACAGGTCTCGGTAGTGATCAGCCCCAGCATTTT. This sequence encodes CASSQETGLGSDQPQHF.

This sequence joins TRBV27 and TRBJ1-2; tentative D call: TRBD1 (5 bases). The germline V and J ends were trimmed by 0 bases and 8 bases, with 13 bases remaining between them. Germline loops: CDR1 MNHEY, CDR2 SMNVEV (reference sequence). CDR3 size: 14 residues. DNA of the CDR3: TGTGCCAGCAGTTTATCGGGGGAACTCGGGGGCTACACCTTC. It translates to CASSLSGELGGYTF.

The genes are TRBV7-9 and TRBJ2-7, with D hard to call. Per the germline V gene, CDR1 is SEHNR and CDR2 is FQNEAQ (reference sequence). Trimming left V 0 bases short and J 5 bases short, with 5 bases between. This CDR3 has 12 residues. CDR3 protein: CASSLATNEQYF. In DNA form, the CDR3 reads TGTGCCAGCAGCTTAGCAACTAACGAGCAGTACTTC.

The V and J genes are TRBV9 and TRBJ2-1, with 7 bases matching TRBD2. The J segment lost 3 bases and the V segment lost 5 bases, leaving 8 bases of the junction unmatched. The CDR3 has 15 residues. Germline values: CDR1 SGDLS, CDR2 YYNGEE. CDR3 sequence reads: CASSVGGGSYNEQFF. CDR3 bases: TGTGCCAGCAGTGTCGGGGGAGGGAGCTACAATGAGCAGTTCTTC.

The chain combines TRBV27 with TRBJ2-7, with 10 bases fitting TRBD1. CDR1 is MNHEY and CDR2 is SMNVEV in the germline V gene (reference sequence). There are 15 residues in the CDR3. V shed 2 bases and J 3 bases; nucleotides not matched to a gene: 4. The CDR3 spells CASSLMGQGSYEQYF. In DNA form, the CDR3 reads TGTGCCAGCAGTTTAATGGGACAGGGGAGCTACGAGCAGTACTTC.

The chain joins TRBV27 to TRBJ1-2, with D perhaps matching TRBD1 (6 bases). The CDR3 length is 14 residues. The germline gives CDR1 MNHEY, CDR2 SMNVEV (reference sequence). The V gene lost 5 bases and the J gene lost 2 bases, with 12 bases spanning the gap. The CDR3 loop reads CASSPKDRNYGYTF. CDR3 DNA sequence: TGTGCCAGCAGTCCAAAGGACAGAAACTATGGCTACACCTTC.

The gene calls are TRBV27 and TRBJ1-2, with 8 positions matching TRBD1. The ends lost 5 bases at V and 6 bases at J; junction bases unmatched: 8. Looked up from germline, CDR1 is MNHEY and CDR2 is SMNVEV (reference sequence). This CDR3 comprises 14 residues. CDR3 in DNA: TGTGCCAGCAGTATGAGAGGGACAGGCGATGGCTACACCTTC. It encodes CASSMRGTGDGYTF.

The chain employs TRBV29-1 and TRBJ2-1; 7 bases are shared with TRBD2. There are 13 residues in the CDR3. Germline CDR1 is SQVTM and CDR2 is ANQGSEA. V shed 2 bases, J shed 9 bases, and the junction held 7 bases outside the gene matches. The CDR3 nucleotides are TGCAGCGTTGAATTCGCGGGAGTGCGTGAGCAGTTCTTC. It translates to CSVEFAGVREQFF.

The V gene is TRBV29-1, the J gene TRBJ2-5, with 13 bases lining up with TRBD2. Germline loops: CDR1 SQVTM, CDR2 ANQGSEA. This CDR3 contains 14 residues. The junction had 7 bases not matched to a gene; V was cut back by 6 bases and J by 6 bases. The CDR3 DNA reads TGCAGCGTGATACTAGCGGGGGGGCAAAAGACCCAGTACTTC. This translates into CSVILAGGQKTQYF.

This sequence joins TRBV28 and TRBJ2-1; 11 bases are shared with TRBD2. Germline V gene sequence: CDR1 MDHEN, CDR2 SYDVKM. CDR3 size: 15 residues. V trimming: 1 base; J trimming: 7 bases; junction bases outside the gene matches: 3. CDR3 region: CASSLFSGRGNEQFF. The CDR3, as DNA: TGTGCCAGCAGTTTATTTAGCGGGAGGGGTAATGAGCAGTTCTTC.

CDR3 residues: CASSADGLYGYTF. Written as DNA, the CDR3 is TGTGCCAGCAGCGCAGACGGCCTCTATGGCTACACCTTC. The chain employs TRBV9 and TRBJ1-2; D uncertain. V gave up 3 bases and J gave up 4 bases, with 10 bases separating them. Germline lookup yields CDR1 SGDLS and CDR2 YYNGEE. The length of the CDR3 is 13 residues.

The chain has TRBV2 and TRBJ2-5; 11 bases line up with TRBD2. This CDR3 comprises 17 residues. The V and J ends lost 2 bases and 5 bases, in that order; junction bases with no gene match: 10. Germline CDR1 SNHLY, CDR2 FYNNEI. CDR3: CASSEFRTSGSGETQYF. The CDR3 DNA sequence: TGTGCCAGCAGTGAATTTCGAACTAGCGGGAGCGGGGAGACCCAGTACTTC. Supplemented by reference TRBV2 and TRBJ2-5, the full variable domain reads EPEVTQTPSHQVTQMGQEVILRCVPISNHLYFYWYRQILGQKVEFLVSFYNNEISEKSEIFDDQFSVERPDGSNFTLKIRSTKLEDSAMYFCASSEFRTSGSGETQYFGPGTRLLVL.

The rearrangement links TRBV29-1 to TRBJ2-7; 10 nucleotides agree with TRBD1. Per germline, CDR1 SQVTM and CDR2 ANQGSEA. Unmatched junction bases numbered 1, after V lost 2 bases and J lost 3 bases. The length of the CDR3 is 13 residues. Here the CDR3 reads CSVERTGGYEQYF. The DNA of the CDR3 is TGCAGCGTTGAAAGGACAGGGGGCTACGAGCAGTACTTC.

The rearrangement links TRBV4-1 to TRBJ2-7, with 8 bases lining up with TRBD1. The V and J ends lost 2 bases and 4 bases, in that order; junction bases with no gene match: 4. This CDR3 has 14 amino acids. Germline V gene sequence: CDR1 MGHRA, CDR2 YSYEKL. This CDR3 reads CASSQTGGGYEQYF. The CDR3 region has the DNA TGCGCCAGCAGCCAAACAGGGGGAGGTTACGAGCAGTACTTC.

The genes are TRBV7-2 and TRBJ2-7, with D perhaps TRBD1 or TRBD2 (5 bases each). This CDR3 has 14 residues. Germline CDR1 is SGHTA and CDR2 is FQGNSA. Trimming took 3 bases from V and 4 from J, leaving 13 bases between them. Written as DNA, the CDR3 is TGTGCCAGCAGCTTTAGCGAGGGGCGGTACGAGCAGTACTTC. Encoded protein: CASSFSEGRYEQYF.

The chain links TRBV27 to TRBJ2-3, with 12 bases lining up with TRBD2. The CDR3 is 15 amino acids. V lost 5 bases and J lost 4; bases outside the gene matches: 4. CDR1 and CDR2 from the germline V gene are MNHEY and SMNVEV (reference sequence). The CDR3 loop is CASSLTSGGADTQYF. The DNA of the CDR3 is TGTGCCAGCAGTCTGACTAGCGGGGGCGCAGATACGCAGTATTTT.

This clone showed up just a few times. The DNA of the CDR3 is TGTGCCAGCAGTGTGAGGGTATGGGAGCAGTTCTTC. This gives the protein CASSVRVWEQFF. The gene calls are TRBV25-1 and TRBJ2-1; a weak D match, TRBD2 (5 bases). Germline CDR1 MGHDK, CDR2 SYGVNS. V was pared by 4 bases and J by 10 bases, with 11 bases between. The CDR3 extends over 12 amino acids.

Written as DNA, the CDR3 is TGCAGTGCTAGAGATTTGGGGACGCAGTACTTC. Its translation is CSARDLGTQYF. The chain couples TRBV20-1 to TRBJ2-5; D might be TRBD1 or TRBD2, each matching 5 bases. The CDR3 is 11 amino acids. The germline V gene has CDR1 DFQATT and CDR2 SNEGSKA (reference sequence). Trimming pared 0 bases from V and 11 bases from J, leaving 10 bases between.

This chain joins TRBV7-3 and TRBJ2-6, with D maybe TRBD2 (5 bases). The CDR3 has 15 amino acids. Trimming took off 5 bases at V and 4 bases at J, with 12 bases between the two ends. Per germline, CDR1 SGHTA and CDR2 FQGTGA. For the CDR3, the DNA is TGTGCCAGCAGCCAATGGGAGACCGGGGCCAACGTCCTGACTTTC. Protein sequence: CASSQWETGANVLTF.

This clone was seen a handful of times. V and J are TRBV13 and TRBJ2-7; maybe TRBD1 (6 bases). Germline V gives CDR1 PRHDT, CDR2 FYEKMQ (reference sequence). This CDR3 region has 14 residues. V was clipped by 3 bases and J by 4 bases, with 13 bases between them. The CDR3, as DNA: TGTGCCAGCAGCTTGAAGGGGGTTCCGTACGAGCAGTACTTC. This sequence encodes CASSLKGVPYEQYF.

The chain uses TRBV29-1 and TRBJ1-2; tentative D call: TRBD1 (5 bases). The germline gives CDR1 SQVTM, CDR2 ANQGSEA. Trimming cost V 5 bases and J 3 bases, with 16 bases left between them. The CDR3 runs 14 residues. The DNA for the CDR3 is TGCAGCGTTCGGGGCGGGGATATGGACTATGGCTACACCTTC. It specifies CSVRGGDMDYGYTF.

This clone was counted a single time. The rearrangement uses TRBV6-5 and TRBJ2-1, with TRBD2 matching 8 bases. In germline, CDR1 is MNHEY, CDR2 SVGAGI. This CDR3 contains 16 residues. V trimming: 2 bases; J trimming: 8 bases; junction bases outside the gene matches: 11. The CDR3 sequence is CASSYPSGTRGYEQFF. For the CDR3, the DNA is TGTGCCAGCAGTTACCCATCCGGGACTAGAGGCTATGAGCAGTTCTTC.

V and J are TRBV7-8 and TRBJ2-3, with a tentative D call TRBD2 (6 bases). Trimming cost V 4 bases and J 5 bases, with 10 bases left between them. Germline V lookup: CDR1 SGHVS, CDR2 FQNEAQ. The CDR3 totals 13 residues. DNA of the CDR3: TGTGCCAGCAGCTCCCCGGGGGAAGATACGCAGTATTTT. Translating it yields CASSSPGEDTQYF.

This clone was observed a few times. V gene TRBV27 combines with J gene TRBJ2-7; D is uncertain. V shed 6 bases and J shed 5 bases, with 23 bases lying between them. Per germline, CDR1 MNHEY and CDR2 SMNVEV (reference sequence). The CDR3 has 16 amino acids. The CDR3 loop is CASSNNGHTNVHEQYF. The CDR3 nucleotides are TGTGCCAGCAGCAACAACGGGCATACCAACGTCCACGAGCAGTACTTC.

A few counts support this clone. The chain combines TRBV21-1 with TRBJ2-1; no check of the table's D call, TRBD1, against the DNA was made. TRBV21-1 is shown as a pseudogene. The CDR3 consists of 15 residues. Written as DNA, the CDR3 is TGTGCCAGCAGCCCGCAGGGGGTGTCCTACAATGAGCAGTTCTTC. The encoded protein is CASSPQGVSYNEQFF.

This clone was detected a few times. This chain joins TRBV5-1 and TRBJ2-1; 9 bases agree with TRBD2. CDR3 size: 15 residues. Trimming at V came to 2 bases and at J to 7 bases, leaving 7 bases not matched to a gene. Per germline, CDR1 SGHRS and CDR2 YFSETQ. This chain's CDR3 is CASSFIAGVWNEQFF. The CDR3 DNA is TGCGCCAGCAGCTTTATAGCGGGAGTTTGGAATGAGCAGTTCTTC.